This T cell receptor beta chain emerged from a study of cytomegalovirus exposure and HLA in healthy donors. The repertoire was sequenced with immunoSEQ multiplex PCR; TCRdb's copy has only in-frame clones and lacks some. The sample consists of roughly 300,000 clones, about 90% of them appearing once. This clone appeared a single time. The source is a woman between 25 and 40 years old in good health and CMV-seropositive. The sample taken for sequencing was PBMCs.

CDR3 in amino acids: CASSLDVTDTQYF. CDR3 nucleotide sequence: TGTGCCAGCAGCTTGGACGTCACAGATACGCAGTATTTT. J is TRBJ2-3 and V is TRBV5-4; D unclear. There are 13 residues in the CDR3. Trimming removed 0 bases at V and 2 bases at J, with 4 bases between. Germline V gene lookup returns CDR1 SGHNT and CDR2 YYREEE (reference sequence). Full variable domain (outside the CDR3, taken from reference TRBV5-4 and TRBJ2-3): ETGVTQSPTHLIKTRGQQVTLRCSSQSGHNTVSWYQQALGQGPQFIFQYYREEENGRGNFPPRFSGLQFPNYSSELNVNALELDDSALYLCASSLDVTDTQYFGPGTRLTVL.